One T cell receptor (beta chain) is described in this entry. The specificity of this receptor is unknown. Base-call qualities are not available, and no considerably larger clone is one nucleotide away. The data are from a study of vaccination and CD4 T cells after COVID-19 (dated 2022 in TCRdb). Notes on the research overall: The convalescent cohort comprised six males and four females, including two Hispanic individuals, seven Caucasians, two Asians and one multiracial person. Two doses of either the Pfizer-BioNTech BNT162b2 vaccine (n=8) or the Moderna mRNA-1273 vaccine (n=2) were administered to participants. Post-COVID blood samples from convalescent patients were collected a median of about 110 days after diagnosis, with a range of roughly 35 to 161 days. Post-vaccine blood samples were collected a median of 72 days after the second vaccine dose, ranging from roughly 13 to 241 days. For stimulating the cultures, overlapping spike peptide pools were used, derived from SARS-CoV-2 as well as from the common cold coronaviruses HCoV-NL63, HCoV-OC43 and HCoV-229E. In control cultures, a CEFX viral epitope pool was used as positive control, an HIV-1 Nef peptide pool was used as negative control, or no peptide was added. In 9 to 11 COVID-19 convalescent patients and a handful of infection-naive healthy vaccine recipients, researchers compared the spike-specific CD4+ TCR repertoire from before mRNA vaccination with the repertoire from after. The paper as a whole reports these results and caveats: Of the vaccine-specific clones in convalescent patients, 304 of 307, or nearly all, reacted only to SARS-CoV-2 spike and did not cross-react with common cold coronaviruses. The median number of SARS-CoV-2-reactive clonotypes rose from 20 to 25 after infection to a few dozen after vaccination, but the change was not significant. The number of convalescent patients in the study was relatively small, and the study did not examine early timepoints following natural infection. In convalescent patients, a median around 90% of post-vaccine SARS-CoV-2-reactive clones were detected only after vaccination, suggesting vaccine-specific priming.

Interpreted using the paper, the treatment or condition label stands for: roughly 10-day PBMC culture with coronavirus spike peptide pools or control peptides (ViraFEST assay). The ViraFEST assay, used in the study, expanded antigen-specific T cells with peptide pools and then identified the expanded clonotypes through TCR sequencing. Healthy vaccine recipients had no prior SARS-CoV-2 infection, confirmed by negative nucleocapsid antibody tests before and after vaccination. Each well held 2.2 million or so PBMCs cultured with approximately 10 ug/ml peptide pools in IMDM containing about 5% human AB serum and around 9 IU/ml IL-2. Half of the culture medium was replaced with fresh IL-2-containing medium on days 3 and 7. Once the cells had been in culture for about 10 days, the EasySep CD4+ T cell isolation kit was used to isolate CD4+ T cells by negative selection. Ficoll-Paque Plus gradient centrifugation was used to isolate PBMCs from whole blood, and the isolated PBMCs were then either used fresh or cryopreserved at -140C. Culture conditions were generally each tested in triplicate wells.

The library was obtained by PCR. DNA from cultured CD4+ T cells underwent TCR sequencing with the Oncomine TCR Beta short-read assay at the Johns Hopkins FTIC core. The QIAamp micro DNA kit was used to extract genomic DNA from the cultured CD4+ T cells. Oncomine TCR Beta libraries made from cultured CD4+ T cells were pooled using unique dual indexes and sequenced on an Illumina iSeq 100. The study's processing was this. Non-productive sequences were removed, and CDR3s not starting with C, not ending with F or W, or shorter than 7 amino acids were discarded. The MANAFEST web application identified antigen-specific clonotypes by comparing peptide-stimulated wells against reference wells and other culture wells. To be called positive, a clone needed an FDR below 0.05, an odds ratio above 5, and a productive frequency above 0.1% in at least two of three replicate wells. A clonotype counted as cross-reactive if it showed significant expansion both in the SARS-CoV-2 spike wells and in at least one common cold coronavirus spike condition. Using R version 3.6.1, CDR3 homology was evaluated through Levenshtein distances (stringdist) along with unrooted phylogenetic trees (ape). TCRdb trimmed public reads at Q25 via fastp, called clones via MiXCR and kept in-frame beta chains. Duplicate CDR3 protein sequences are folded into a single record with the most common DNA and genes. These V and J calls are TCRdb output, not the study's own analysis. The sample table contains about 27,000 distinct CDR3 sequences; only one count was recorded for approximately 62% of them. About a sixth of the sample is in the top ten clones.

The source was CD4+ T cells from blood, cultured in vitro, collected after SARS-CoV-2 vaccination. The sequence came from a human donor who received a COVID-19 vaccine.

The CDR3 region has the sequence CASSLDGRGAGDTQYF. The nucleotides read TGCGCCAGCAGCTTGGATGGTCGGGGGGCGGGAGATACGCAGTATTTT. The sequence joins TRBV5-1 to TRBJ2-3; D gene: possibly TRBD2, on 7 matching bases. According to the germline V gene, CDR1 reads SGHRS and CDR2 reads YFSETQ. CDR3 length: 16 amino acids, cysteine to phenylalanine. Just CDR3 DNA is preserved here, 48 bases in frame from base 1. Deletion took 0 bases off V and 5 bases off J, with a span of 16 bases between the germline ends.